One and the same sample provided the 16 T cell receptor beta chains below, sequenced in a study of follicular helper T cells after annual influenza vaccination (dated by TCRdb to about 2017). Library generation was performed with the immunoSEQ multiplex PCR assay. TCRdb limited this immuneACCESS table to in-frame rearrangements with V and J called. A share of clones is missing; checked studies link under half to unresolved V genes, and the rest is unexplained. Recorded for this sample are around 2,800 clones; approximately 80% of them occurred a single time. Around 1.5% of the sample lies in the top ten. The time point tag for this specimen amounts to: 2014-2015 season, pre-vaccination. Source: CXCR5+ CD38- circulating T follicular helper cells from blood, taken on the day of influenza vaccination. The sample's cell subset or site label is to be understood as: circulating Tfh, non-naive CD4+CXCR5+PD-1+ (ICOS+CD38+ or ICOS-CD38-). These receptors were collected from an adult who received the influenza vaccine.

As concerns this clone: At one end, the junction sequence differs from germline, possibly due to a read error. J is TRBJ2-3 and V is TRBV7-7; D not certain. Germline V gene sequence: CDR1 SSHAT, CDR2 FNYEAQ (reference sequence). The CDR3 runs 13 residues. The CDR3 sequence is CASSASGTDTQYF. CDR3 nucleotide sequence: TGTGCTAGCAGCGCTTCGGGCACAGATACGCAGTATTTT.

For this clone: At one end, the junction sequence differs from germline, possibly due to a read error. The V call is TRBV7-7, the J call TRBJ2-2; unclear D gene. Germline lookup yields CDR1 SSHAT and CDR2 FNYEAQ (reference sequence). This CDR3 spans 14 amino acids. The chain's CDR3 is CASSLKSGTGELFF. The CDR3 DNA follows: TGTGCTAGCAGCTTAAAATCCGGGACCGGGGAGCTGTTTTTT.

The chain is built from TRBV5-1 and TRBJ2-3; D gene unclear. The V and J ends lost 3 bases and 2 bases respectively, with 13 bases between them. The CDR3 runs 15 residues. Germline loops: CDR1 SGHRS, CDR2 YFSETQ. Here the CDR3 reads CASSSIPSSTDTQYF. As DNA, the CDR3 is TGCGCCAGCAGCTCGATCCCTTCCTCCACAGATACGCAGTATTTT.

The V gene is TRBV6-1, the J gene TRBJ1-3, with D possibly being TRBD1 (5 bases). Germline-derived CDR1 and CDR2 are MNHNS and SASEGT. This CDR3 region has 14 residues. The V end lost 8 bases, the J end lost 2 bases, and 13 bases lay between the germline ends. CDR3 sequence (DNA): TGTGCCAGCGACAGTGCGGGGACTGGAAACACCATATATTTT. This encodes CASDSAGTGNTIYF.

The genes are TRBV4-3 and TRBJ2-5, with 11 nucleotides matching TRBD2. Looked up from germline, CDR1 is LGHNA and CDR2 is YSLEER. V trimming: 2 bases; J trimming: 5 bases; junction bases outside the gene matches: 4. The CDR3 runs 15 residues. The CDR3 sequence: CASSQLTSGEETQYF. The CDR3 nucleotides are TGCGCCAGCAGCCAATTGACTAGCGGGGAGGAGACCCAGTACTTC.

The chain employs TRBV2 and TRBJ1-6; TRBD1 agrees at 7 bases. CDR1 and CDR2 from the germline V gene are SNHLY and FYNNEI. V lost 6 bases to trimming and J lost 5 bases; unmatched junction nucleotides: 7. There are 15 residues in the CDR3. The CDR3 loop reads CASRGQFRDNSPLHF. Written as DNA, the CDR3 is TGTGCCAGCAGGGGACAGTTCCGAGATAATTCACCCCTCCACTTT. The full variable domain, completed using reference TRBV2 and TRBJ1-6, is EPEVTQTPSHQVTQMGQEVILRCVPISNHLYFYWYRQILGQKVEFLVSFYNNEISEKSEIFDDQFSVERPDGSNFTLKIRSTKLEDSAMYFCASRGQFRDNSPLHFGNGTRLTVT.

The chain combines TRBV5-4 with TRBJ2-1, with no clear D. Germline CDR1 is SGHNT and CDR2 is YYREEE (reference sequence). Trimming stripped 1 base from V and 5 bases from J, with 10 bases between. The CDR3 length is 14 residues. The CDR3 region is CASSLFDINNEQFF. In DNA, the CDR3 is TGTGCCAGCAGCTTGTTCGACATCAACAATGAGCAGTTCTTC.

This rearrangement joins TRBV19 to TRBJ2-2, with D hard to call. The CDR3 length is 11 residues. Germline CDR1 and CDR2: LNHDA and SQIVND (reference sequence). V was clipped by 5 bases and J by 4 bases, with 2 bases between them. The CDR3 DNA is TGTGCCAGTAGTCTCACCGGGGAGCTGTTTTTT. Its translation is CASSLTGELFF.

On this clone itself: Other DNA sequences within the sample encode an identical CDR3. V is TRBV11-3 and J is TRBJ2-7; D may be TRBD1 (6 bases). Trimming removed 5 bases at V and 6 bases at J, with 17 bases between. This CDR3 region has 14 residues. The germline V gene encodes CDR1 SGHNT and CDR2 YENEEA. CDR3 sequence: CASSVGQIVSEQYF. DNA of the CDR3: TGTGCCAGCAGCGTAGGACAGATTGTGAGCGAGCAGTACTTC.

The V gene is TRBV19, the J gene TRBJ1-1, with D unclear. V lost 7 bases and J 4 bases, leaving 13 bases between the germline ends. This CDR3 comprises 13 residues. CDR1 LNHDA and CDR2 SQIVND come from the germline V gene (reference sequence). CDR3 sequence: CASTQVRGTEAFF. DNA of the CDR3: TGTGCCAGTACTCAGGTTCGGGGCACTGAAGCTTTCTTT.

The CDR3 loop is CSVEPPPPTDTQYF. CDR3 DNA: TGCAGCGTTGAACCTCCCCCCCCCACAGATACGCAGTATTTT. This rearrangement joins TRBV29-1 to TRBJ2-3; D call uncertain. The CDR3 totals 14 residues. The germline V gene has CDR1 SQVTM and CDR2 ANQGSEA. With 2 bases removed from V and 2 bases from J, the gap between germline ends came to 11 bases.

V usage is TRBV5-6 and J usage is TRBJ1-4; no clear D gene. The germline CDR1 and CDR2 sequences are SGHDT and YYEEEE. V gave up 4 bases and J gave up 8 bases, with 12 bases separating them. The CDR3 has 13 amino acids. DNA for the CDR3: TGTGCCAGCAGCGCGAGGGCGAAGGAAAAACTGTTTTTT. Its protein product is CASSARAKEKLFF. The variable domain in full, completed from reference TRBV5-6 and TRBJ1-4, reads DAGVTQSPTHLIKTRGQQVTLRCSPKSGHDTVSWYQQALGQGPQFIFQYYEEEERQRGNFPDRFSGHQFPNYSSELNVNALLLGDSALYLCASSARAKEKLFFGSGTQLSVL.

The chain carries TRBV18 and TRBJ1-2; the D is unclear. Trimming pared 2 bases from V and 0 bases from J, leaving 7 bases between. Per germline, CDR1 KGHSH and CDR2 LQKENI. CDR3 length equals 14 residues. The CDR3 sequence is CASSPEVANYGYTF. For the CDR3, the DNA is TGTGCCAGCTCACCAGAGGTAGCTAACTATGGCTACACCTTC.

V and J are TRBV5-6 and TRBJ1-6; the D gene is possibly TRBD1 (6 bases). CDR1 and CDR2 from the germline V gene are SGHDT and YYEEEE. The CDR3 has 15 amino acids. Trimming took 2 bases from V and 7 from J, leaving 13 bases between them. The CDR3 loop is CASSLVGGFNSPLHF. The CDR3 region has the DNA TGTGCCAGCAGCTTAGTAGGGGGGTTCAATTCACCCCTCCACTTT.

V and J are TRBV14 and TRBJ2-7; 11 nucleotides agree with TRBD2. CDR3 length equals 15 residues. The V gene's germline CDR1 is SGHDN and CDR2 FVKESK. V lost 3 bases, J lost 0 bases, and 1 base stayed unmatched. The CDR3 protein is CASSHLAGGSYEQYF. The CDR3 DNA follows: TGTGCCAGCAGCCACCTAGCGGGGGGCTCCTACGAGCAGTACTTC. The whole variable domain, remainder taken from reference TRBV14 and TRBJ2-7, is EAGVTQFPSHSVIEKGQTVTLRCDPISGHDNLYWYRRVMGKEIKFLLHFVKESKQDESGMPNNRFLAERTGGTYSTLKVQPAELEDSGVYFCASSHLAGGSYEQYFGPGTRLTVT.

The sample holds a few counts of this clone. The rearrangement joins TRBV4-2 to TRBJ2-3; a weak D match, TRBD1 (6 bases). Trimming left V 1 base short and J 6 bases short, with 11 bases between. Germline assignment: CDR1 LGHNA and CDR2 YNFKEQ. This CDR3 comprises 14 residues. In DNA form, the CDR3 reads TGTGCCAGCAGCCAAGGACAGGCAGCGGATACGCAGTATTTT. Protein product: CASSQGQAADTQYF.